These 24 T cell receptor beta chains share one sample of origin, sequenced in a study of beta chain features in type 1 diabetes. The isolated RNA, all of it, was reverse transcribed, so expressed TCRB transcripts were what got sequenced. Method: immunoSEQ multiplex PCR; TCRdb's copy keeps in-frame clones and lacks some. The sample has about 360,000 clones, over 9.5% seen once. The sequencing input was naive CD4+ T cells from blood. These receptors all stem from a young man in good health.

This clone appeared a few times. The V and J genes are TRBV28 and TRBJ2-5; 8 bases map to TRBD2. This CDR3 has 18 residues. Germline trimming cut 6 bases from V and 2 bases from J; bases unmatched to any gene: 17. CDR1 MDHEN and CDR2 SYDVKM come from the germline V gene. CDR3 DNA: TGTGCCAGCAGCGGTAGCGGGGCGAAACCCCCCGTACAAGAGACCCAGTACTTC. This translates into CASSGSGAKPPVQETQYF.

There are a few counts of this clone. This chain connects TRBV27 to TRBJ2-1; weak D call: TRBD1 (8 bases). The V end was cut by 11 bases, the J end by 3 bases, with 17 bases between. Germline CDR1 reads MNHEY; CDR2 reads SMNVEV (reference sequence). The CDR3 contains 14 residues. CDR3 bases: TGTGCCGCAGGGGAGGGACAGGACTACAATGAGCAGTTCTTC. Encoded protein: CAAGEGQDYNEQFF.

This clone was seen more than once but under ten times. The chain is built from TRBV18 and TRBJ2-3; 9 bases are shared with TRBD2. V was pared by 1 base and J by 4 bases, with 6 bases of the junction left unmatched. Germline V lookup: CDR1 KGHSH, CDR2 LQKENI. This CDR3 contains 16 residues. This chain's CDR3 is CASSPRDRLAADTQYF. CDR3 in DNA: TGTGCCAGCTCACCACGTGATAGACTAGCGGCAGATACGCAGTATTTT.

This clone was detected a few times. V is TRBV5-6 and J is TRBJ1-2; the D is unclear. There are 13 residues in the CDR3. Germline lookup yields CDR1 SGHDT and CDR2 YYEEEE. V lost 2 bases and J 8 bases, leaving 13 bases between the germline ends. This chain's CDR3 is CASSFPDLRGYTF. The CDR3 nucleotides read TGTGCCAGCAGCTTCCCTGACCTGCGGGGCTACACCTTC. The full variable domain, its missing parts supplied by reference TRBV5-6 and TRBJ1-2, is DAGVTQSPTHLIKTRGQQVTLRCSPKSGHDTVSWYQQALGQGPQFIFQYYEEEERQRGNFPDRFSGHQFPNYSSELNVNALLLGDSALYLCASSFPDLRGYTFGSGTRLTVV.

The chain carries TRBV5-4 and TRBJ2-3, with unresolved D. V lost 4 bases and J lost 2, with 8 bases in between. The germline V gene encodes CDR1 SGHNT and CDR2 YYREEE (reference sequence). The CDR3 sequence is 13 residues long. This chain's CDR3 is CASSRLHTDTQYF. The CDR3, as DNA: TGTGCCAGCAGCCGACTTCACACAGATACGCAGTATTTT.

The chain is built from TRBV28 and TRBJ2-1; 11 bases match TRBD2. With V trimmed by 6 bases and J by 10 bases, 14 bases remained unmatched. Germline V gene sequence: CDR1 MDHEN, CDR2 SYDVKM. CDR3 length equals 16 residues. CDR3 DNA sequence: TGTGCCAGCAGCCAGAGAGTAGCGGGAGGGCCGAGGGAGCAGTTCTTC. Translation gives CASSQRVAGGPREQFF.

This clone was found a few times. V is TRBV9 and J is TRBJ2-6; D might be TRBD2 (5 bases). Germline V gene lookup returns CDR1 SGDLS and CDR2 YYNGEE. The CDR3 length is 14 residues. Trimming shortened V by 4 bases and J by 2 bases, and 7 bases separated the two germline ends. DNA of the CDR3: TGTGCCAGCAGCTTCGGGACTGGGGCCAACGTCCTGACTTTC. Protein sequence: CASSFGTGANVLTF.

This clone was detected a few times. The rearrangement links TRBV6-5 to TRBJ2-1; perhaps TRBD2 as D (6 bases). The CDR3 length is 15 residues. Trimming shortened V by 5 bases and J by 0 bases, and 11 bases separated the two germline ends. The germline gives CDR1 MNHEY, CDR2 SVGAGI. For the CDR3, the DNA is TGTGCCAGCAGTCCCCAGGGAGGCTCCTACAATGAGCAGTTCTTC. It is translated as CASSPQGGSYNEQFF.

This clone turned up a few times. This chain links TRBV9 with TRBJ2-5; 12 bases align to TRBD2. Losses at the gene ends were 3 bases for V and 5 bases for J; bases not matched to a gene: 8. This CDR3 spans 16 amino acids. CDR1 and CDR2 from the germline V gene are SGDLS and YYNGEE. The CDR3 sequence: CASSGRLAGVQETQYF. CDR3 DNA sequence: TGTGCCAGCAGCGGAAGACTAGCGGGAGTTCAGGAGACCCAGTACTTC.

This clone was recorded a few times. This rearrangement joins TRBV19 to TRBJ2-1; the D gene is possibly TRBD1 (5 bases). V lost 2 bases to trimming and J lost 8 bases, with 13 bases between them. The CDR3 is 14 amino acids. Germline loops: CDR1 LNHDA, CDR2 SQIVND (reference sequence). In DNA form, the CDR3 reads TGTGCCAGTAGTATACCGCAGGGTATCGATGAGCAGTTCTTC. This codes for CASSIPQGIDEQFF.

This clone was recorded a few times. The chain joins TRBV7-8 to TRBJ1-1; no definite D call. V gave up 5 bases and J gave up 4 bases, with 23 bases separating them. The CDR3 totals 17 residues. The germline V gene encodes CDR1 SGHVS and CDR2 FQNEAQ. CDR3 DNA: TGTGCCAGCAGCCGCAGGATATACCGGGGAAAGGGCACTGAAGCTTTCTTT. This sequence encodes CASSRRIYRGKGTEAFF.

CDR3 sequence reads: CASTLRTGMAYEQYF. The CDR3 nucleotides read TGTGCCAGCACTCTTCGGACAGGGATGGCCTACGAGCAGTACTTC. V gene TRBV28 combines with J gene TRBJ2-7, with 8 bases lining up with TRBD1. Germline V lookup: CDR1 MDHEN, CDR2 SYDVKM. J gave up 2 bases and V 7 bases, and 10 bases lay outside the gene matches. The CDR3 runs to 15 residues.

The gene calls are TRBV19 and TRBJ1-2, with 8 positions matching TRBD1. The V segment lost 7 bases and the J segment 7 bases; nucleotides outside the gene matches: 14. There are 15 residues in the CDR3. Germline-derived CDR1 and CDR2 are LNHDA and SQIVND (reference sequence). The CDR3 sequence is CASTLRDRPFLGYTF. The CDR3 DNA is TGTGCCAGTACCTTAAGGGACAGGCCCTTTCTTGGCTACACCTTC.

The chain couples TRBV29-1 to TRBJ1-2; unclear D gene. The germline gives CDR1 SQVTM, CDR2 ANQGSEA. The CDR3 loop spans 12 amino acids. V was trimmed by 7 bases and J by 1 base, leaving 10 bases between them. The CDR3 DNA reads TGCAGCGGGGGAGACCTTAACTATGGCTACACCTTC. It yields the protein CSGGDLNYGYTF.

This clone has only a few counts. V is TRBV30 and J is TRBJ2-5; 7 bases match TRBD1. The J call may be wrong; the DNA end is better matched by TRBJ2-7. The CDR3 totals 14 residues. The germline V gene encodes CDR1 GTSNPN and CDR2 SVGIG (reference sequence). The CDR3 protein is CAWRTGQSTYEQYF. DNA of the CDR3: TGTGCCTGGAGAACGGGACAGAGCACCTACGAGCAGTACTTC.

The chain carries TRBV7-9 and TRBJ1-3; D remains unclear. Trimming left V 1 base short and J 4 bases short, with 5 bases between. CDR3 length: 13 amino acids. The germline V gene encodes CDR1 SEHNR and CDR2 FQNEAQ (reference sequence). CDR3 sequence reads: CASSLDLGNTIYF. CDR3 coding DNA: TGTGCCAGCAGCTTAGATCTGGGAAACACCATATATTTT.

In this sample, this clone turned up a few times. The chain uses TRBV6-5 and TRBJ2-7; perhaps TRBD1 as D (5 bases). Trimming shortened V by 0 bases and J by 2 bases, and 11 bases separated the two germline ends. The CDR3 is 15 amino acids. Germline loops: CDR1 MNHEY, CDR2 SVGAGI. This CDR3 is CASSYSSTTAYEQYF. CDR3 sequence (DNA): TGTGCCAGCAGTTACTCGTCTACGACAGCCTACGAGCAGTACTTC.

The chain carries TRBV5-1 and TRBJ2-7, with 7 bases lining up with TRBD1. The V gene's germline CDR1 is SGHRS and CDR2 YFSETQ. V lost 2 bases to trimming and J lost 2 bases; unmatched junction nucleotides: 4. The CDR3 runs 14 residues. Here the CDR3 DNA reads TGCGCCAGCAGCTTCGGACAGGAAACCTACGAGCAGTACTTC. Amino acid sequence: CASSFGQETYEQYF.

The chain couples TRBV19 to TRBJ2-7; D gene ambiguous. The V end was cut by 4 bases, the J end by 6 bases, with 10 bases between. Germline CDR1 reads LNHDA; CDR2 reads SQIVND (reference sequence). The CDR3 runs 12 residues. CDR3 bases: TGTGCCAGTAGTAACCAGGCTACCGAGCAGTACTTC. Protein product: CASSNQATEQYF.

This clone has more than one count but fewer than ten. Written as DNA, the CDR3 is TGTGCCAGCAGCCCCCAGGCCAGGAACACTGAAGCTTTCTTT. Its protein is CASSPQARNTEAFF. V is TRBV7-9 and J is TRBJ1-1, with unresolved D. In germline, CDR1 is SEHNR, CDR2 FQNEAQ (reference sequence). The V and J ends lost 5 bases and 1 base respectively, with 11 bases between them. This CDR3 has 14 residues.

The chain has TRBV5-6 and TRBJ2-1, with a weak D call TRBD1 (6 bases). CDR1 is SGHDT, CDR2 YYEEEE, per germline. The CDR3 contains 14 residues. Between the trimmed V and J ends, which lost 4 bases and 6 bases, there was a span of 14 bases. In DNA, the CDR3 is TGTGCCAGCAGCCAGCCTACAGGGTTCAATGAGCAGTTCTTC. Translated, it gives CASSQPTGFNEQFF.

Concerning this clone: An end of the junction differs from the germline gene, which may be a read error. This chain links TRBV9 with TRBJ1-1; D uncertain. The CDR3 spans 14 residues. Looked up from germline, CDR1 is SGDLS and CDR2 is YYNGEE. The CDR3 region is CASSQSGVATETFF. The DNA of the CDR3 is TGTGCCAGCAGCCAAAGCGGCGTAGCCACTGAAACTTTCTTT.

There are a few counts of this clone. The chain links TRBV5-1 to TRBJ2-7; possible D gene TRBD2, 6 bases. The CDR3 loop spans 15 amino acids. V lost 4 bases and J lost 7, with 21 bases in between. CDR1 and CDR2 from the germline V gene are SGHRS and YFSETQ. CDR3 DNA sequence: TGCGCCAGCAGCCCGGAGGGAGGACCCTCCGGAGAGCAGTACTTC. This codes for CASSPEGGPSGEQYF.

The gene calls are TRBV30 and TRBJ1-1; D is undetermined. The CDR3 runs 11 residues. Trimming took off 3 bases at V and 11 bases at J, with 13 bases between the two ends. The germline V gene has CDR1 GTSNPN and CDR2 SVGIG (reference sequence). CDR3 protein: CAWSPGLVAFF. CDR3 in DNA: TGTGCCTGGAGCCCCGGTCTGGTGGCTTTCTTT.